A selection of T cell receptor beta chains follows, all from one sample in a study of cytomegalovirus exposure and HLA in healthy donors. Method: immunoSEQ multiplex PCR; TCRdb's copy keeps in-frame clones and lacks some. The table records about 140,000 clones, 65% to 85% of them present only once. Sequences were obtained from PBMCs. These receptors originate from a man aged 50-60 years in good health and CMV-seronegative. The CDR3 runs from the conserved cysteine through the conserved F or W. The order of the fields is D gene, J gene, clone size, V gene, CDR3 DNA, CDR3 protein. The D gene is left open where the match is weak. Size is omitted from some rows. Given values are once, few, many or a class for expanded clones.

TRBD1,TRBJ2-1,-,TRBV10-3,TGTGCCATCAGTGATCCCCAAGGGACAGGGCCCTACAATGAGCAGTTCTTC,CAISDPQGTGPYNEQFF
TRBD1,TRBJ1-5,-,TRBV28,TGTGCCAGCAGTCCCTCAGGGACAGGCGATCAGCCCCAGCATTTT,CASSPSGTGDQPQHF
-,TRBJ1-1,few,TRBV7-6,TGTGCCAGCAGCCGACGGAGGGGTCAGGGTGAAGCTTTCTTT,CASSRRRGQGEAFF
-,TRBJ1-1,once,TRBV2,TGTGCCAGCAGTGAAGCAGTCGACAGAACAAACACTGAAGCTTTCTTT,CASSEAVDRTNTEAFF
TRBD1,TRBJ2-2,-,TRBV6-6,TGTGGTTCCCATGCACAGGGGGGCGGGGAGCTGTTTTTT,CGSHAQGGGELFF
TRBD1,TRBJ2-7,-,TRBV6-4,TGTGCCAGCAGTGACTCTCGGGGACAGGGCTCGACCTGGGGCTACGAGCAGTACTTC,CASSDSRGQGSTWGYEQYF
-,TRBJ1-5,-,TRBV6-1,TGTGCCAGCAGGGGACACGTAAATAATCAGCCCCAGCATTTT,CASRGHVNNQPQHF
TRBD1,TRBJ1-2,-,TRBV4-2,TGTGCCAGCAGCCAGGTGAAACCTTCCGGAACAGGGGTTGGCTACACCTTC,CASSQVKPSGTGVGYTF
-,TRBJ2-5,-,TRBV10-2,TGCGCCAGCATGGTTTCGGAGGATCAAGAGACCCAGTACTTC,CASMVSEDQETQYF
TRBD2,TRBJ2-3,-,TRBV28,TGTGCCAGCAGTGGTCTCAGCGGGGGGGTCACAGATACGCAGTATTTT,CASSGLSGGVTDTQYF
TRBD1,TRBJ1-2,-,TRBV11-2,TGTGCCAGCAGCTTGCTGACAGGGGGCCCCTCCACCTTC,CASSLLTGGPSTF
TRBD2,TRBJ2-7,-,TRBV5-4,TGTGCCAGCAGCCCGGGAGGGTCTACGTCCTACGAGCAGTACTTC,CASSPGGSTSYEQYF
-,TRBJ1-5,-,TRBV10-3,TGTGCCACCTCGTCCGGGGATCAGCCCCAGCATTTT,CATSSGDQPQHF
TRBD1,TRBJ2-7,few,TRBV27,TGTGCCAGCCGACCATTGGACAGGGCCTACGAGCAGTACTTC,CASRPLDRAYEQYF
TRBD2,TRBJ2-3,-,TRBV27,TGTGCCAGCAGCGCCAGGACTAGCGGGAAGGTTGGCGGCACAGATACGCAGTATTTT,CASSARTSGKVGGTDTQYF
-,TRBJ2-7,-,TRBV19,TGTGCCAGTAGTATCTTGTTCGGTGAGAGCTCCTACGAGCAGTACTTC,CASSILFGESSYEQYF
-,TRBJ1-1,few,TRBV11-3,TGTGCCAGCAGCCACGGACACAACACTGAAGCTTTCTTT,CASSHGHNTEAFF
-,TRBJ2-2,-,TRBV6-1,TGTGCCAGCAGCCCGTTGACAGGAGGAACCGGGGAGCTGTTTTTT,CASSPLTGGTGELFF
TRBD1,TRBJ1-2,-,TRBV6-1,TGTGCCAGCAGTGAAACAGGGGGGAACTATGGCTACACCTTC,CASSETGGNYGYTF
TRBD2,TRBJ2-3,-,TRBV2,TGTGCCAGCAATAGACTAGCGGGACGCACAGATACGCAGTATTTT,CASNRLAGRTDTQYF
-,TRBJ1-4,-,TRBV7-9,TGTGCCAGCAGCTTGGGAGGGTTGAATGAAAAACTGTTTTTT,CASSLGGLNEKLFF
TRBD2,TRBJ2-3,-,TRBV19,TGTGCCAGTAGTATGGGGTCCCTAGCGGGGGAAACAGATACGCAGTATTTT,CASSMGSLAGETDTQYF
-,TRBJ1-2,-,TRBV6-4,TGTGCCAGCAGTGACTCGGCTGAGGGCGGCTACACCTTC,CASSDSAEGGYTF
-,TRBJ1-4,-,TRBV9,TGTGCCAGCAGCGTAGGCGGCAGGGTCGACGAAAAACTGTTTTTT,CASSVGGRVDEKLFF
TRBD1,TRBJ1-1,-,TRBV7-3,TGTGCCAGCAGCTCGACAGGGGAGATGAACACTGAAGCTTTCTTT,CASSSTGEMNTEAFF
TRBD2,TRBJ2-4,-,TRBV5-8,TGTGCCAGCAGCGCCGGGACTAGCCGGAACATTCAGTACTTC,CASSAGTSRNIQYF
-,TRBJ2-1,-,TRBV20-1,TGCAGTGCTAGATCCCTCAGTGAGCAGTTCTTC,CSARSLSEQFF
TRBD2,TRBJ2-1,medium-sized,TRBV6-4,TGTGCCAGCAGCGAGGGGACTAGCGGGGCGCATGAGCAGTTCTTC,CASSEGTSGAHEQFF
-,TRBJ1-5,-,TRBV2,TGTGCCAGCAGCGTCCAGGGCTGGGGTCAGCCCCAGCATTTT,CASSVQGWGQPQHF
-,TRBJ1-5,-,TRBV6-1,TGTGCCAGCAGACCGGGGGTTCAGCCCCAGCATTTT,CASRPGVQPQHF
TRBD2,TRBJ2-5,-,TRBV30,TGTGCCTGGAGTGTAACGGGACTAGCGGGAGAGACCCAGTACTTC,CAWSVTGLAGETQYF
-,TRBJ2-2,-,TRBV7-9,TGTGCCAGCAGCTTATCGTCTCGAGCGGCCGCCGGGGAGCTGTTTTTT,CASSLSSRAAAGELFF
TRBD2,TRBJ2-1,-,TRBV7-3,TGTGCCAGCAGTATGGCGGGAGGGCCTACCAATGAGCAGTTCTTC,CASSMAGGPTNEQFF
-,TRBJ1-1,-,TRBV5-4,TGTGCCAGCAGCTCCAGGGGCACTGAAGCTTTCTTT,CASSSRGTEAFF
TRBD1,TRBJ2-3,-,TRBV27,TGTGCCAGCATGAAGGGGGACAGGGGGTATACAGATACGCAGTATTTT,CASMKGDRGYTDTQYF
-,TRBJ1-1,-,TRBV5-1,TGCGCCAGCAGCGCCCCCGGGAGCAACACTGAAGCTTTCTTT,CASSAPGSNTEAFF
-,TRBJ1-2,-,TRBV19,TGTGCCAGTAGCGGGGGGGGGAACTACTATGGCTACACCTTC,CASSGGGNYYGYTF
-,TRBJ2-7,-,TRBV28,TGTGCCAGCAGTCCCTTTTACGAGCAGTACTTC,CASSPFYEQYF
-,TRBJ1-1,-,TRBV28,TGTGCCAGCAGTCTCGAAACAAGTGAAGCTTTCTTT,CASSLETSEAFF
-,TRBJ2-7,-,TRBV11-2,TGTGCCAGCAGCTCAGGGACACCTCCCTTGTTTACCTACGAGCAGTACTTC,CASSSGTPPLFTYEQYF
-,TRBJ2-5,-,TRBV25-1,TGTGCCAGCAGTAGATATAGCCTTGAGACCCAGTACTTC,CASSRYSLETQYF
-,TRBJ2-1,-,TRBV7-9,TGTGCCAGCAGCTTAGGAACCGGTTCAACAGGGATCAATGAGCAGTTCTTC,CASSLGTGSTGINEQFF
TRBD1,TRBJ2-3,once,TRBV5-1,TGCGCCAGCAGCGGACAGGGCAGGGGCACAGATACGCAGTATTTT,CASSGQGRGTDTQYF
TRBD1,TRBJ1-5,-,TRBV6-1,TGTGCCAGCAACCCCCGACAGGGGGTTAGTCAGCCCCAGCATTTT,CASNPRQGVSQPQHF
TRBD2,TRBJ2-7,-,TRBV19,TGTGCCAGTAGTCCGAGGACTAGCGGTCCAACGAAACAGTACTTC,CASSPRTSGPTKQYF
-,TRBJ1-4,-,TRBV11-1,TGTGCCAGCAGCTTACGTCAAACAGGGAGAAGAAGTGAAAAACTGTTTTTT,CASSLRQTGRRSEKLFF
TRBD1,TRBJ2-7,-,TRBV5-1,TGCGCCAGCACCCTTGAAGGGACAGGGCCGGGCGAGCAGTACTTC,CASTLEGTGPGEQYF
-,TRBJ1-4,-,TRBV12-5,TGTGCTAGTGGTTTGGTTCGGCCCCGGGGGAATGAAAAACTGTTTTTT,CASGLVRPRGNEKLFF
-,TRBJ1-5,-,TRBV2,TGTGCCAGCAGTGAACGAAGGGGTAGTCAGCCCCAGCATTTT,CASSERRGSQPQHF
TRBD1,TRBJ2-7,-,TRBV30,TGTGCCTGGACCCAAGGACAGGGGGCTTACGAGCAGTACTTC,CAWTQGQGAYEQYF